This T cell receptor (beta chain) emerged from a study of identical twins. Regarding the study as a whole: Partial confounding of zero-insertion analyses by invariant MAIT and iNKT cells was possible. Insertions ran lower in abundant cord blood beta clonotypes, though not in memory repertoires.

TCRdb recomputed calls from the 5' RACE reads with MiXCR, one row per CDR3 protein. The sample lists a few hundred thousand distinct CDR3 sequences, about 24% occurring once. Concerning this clonotype: Its target is not known.

The CDR3 spans 13 residues. Germline lookup yields CDR1 LNHNV and CDR2 YYDKDF (reference sequence). The germline V and J ends were trimmed by 4 bases and 11 bases, with 17 bases remaining between them. This same sample was also taken into another study, of T cells expressing NK-cell markers. That work adds: Within the sequenced cohort of eight donors, seven exhibited HCMV seropositivity and one was seronegative. Expanded NKG2C+ T cell clones were not confirmed as HCMV-specific.

The sequence was obtained from a young woman in good health. Sequenced: CD4+ T cells sorted from blood. This chain joins TRBV15 and TRBJ1-1, with D possibly being TRBD1 (6 bases). This chain's CDR3 is CATSTRTVVEAFF. CDR3 DNA: TGTGCCACCAGCACCCGGACAGTCGTTGAGGCTTTCTTT. Supplemented by reference TRBV15 and TRBJ1-1, the full variable domain reads DAMVIQNPRYQVTQFGKPVTLSCSQTLNHNVMYWYQQKSSQAPKLLFHYYDKDFNNEADTPDNFQSRRPNTSFCFLDIRSPGLGDTAMYLCATSTRTVVEAFFGQGTRLTVV.